These 28 T cell receptor beta chains were all obtained from the same sample, sequenced in a study of OX40 agonist ivuxolimab in advanced cancers. Clones were sequenced by immunoSEQ multiplex PCR, and TCRdb holds only the in-frame ones, with some missing. The sample shows around 35,000 clones, roughly three quarters of them seen only once. Sequencing used CD4+ or CD8+ T cells sorted from blood, obtained in a trial of the OX40 agonist ivuxolimab. The receptors shown here come from an adult with an advanced solid tumor such as melanoma, head and neck, liver or kidney cancer.

The rearrangement joins TRBV19 to TRBJ2-3, with D possibly called TRBD1 or TRBD2 (5 bases each). Germline V gives CDR1 LNHDA, CDR2 SQIVND (reference sequence). Trimming shortened V by 3 bases and J by 2 bases, and 9 bases separated the two germline ends. The length of the CDR3 is 14 residues. The CDR3 nucleotides read TGTGCCAGTAGTATTGGGGGTTCCACAGATACGCAGTATTTT. It specifies CASSIGGSTDTQYF.

The chain carries TRBV5-4 and TRBJ2-2; TRBD2 aligns across 11 bases. Germline lookup yields CDR1 SGHNT and CDR2 YYREEE (reference sequence). The CDR3 contains 20 residues. The trim removed 1 base at V and 1 base at J, leaving 12 bases unmatched. In DNA form, the CDR3 reads TGTGCCAGCAGCTTGAAAAGGGGACTAGCGGATACCCTGAACACCGGGGAGCTGTTTTTT. Translation gives CASSLKRGLADTLNTGELFF.

The chain recombines TRBV5-1 with TRBJ2-7; D remains unclear. CDR1 SGHRS and CDR2 YFSETQ come from the germline V gene. The CDR3 is made up of 18 amino acids. V was clipped by 1 base and J by 5 bases, with 25 bases between them. CDR3 nucleotides: TGCGCCAGCAGCTTGTTCCTCTCCTCAGAACCTAGTCCAGACGAGCAGTACTTC. Its translation: CASSLFLSSEPSPDEQYF.

The chain joins TRBV11-2 to TRBJ1-1; the D is unclear. V lost 3 bases, J lost 3 bases, and 11 bases lay in between. This CDR3 has 14 amino acids. The germline V gene encodes CDR1 SGHAT and CDR2 FQNNGV. CDR3 sequence (DNA): TGTGCCAGCAGCTTTAGGAGGTTGGACACTGAAGCTTTCTTT. Amino acids: CASSFRRLDTEAFF.

This chain uses TRBV6-5 with TRBJ2-7; 8 positions match TRBD2. Trimming took 7 bases from V and 5 from J; bases not matched to a gene: 10. There are 14 residues in the CDR3. Germline V gene sequence: CDR1 MNHEY, CDR2 SVGAGI. The CDR3 DNA follows: TGTGCCAGCACCCCCTGGCGGGGGGCGAACGAGCAGTACTTC. Protein product: CASTPWRGANEQYF.

This sequence joins TRBV10-3 and TRBJ1-3, with D uncertain. Trimming pared 8 bases from V and 4 bases from J, leaving 9 bases between. This CDR3 comprises 12 residues. Germline V gives CDR1 ENHRY, CDR2 SYGVKD. The CDR3 bases are TGTGCCATCCTGGCTGGGGGAAACACCATATATTTT. Protein sequence: CAILAGGNTIYF.

V usage is TRBV29-1 and J usage is TRBJ2-1, with a weak D call TRBD2 (6 bases). CDR3 length equals 10 residues. Trimming took 7 bases from V and 7 from J, leaving 8 bases between them. Per the germline V gene, CDR1 is SQVTM and CDR2 is ANQGSEA. Here the CDR3 DNA reads TGCAGCGCTGGGGGGAATGAGCAGTTCTTC. Protein product: CSAGGNEQFF.

For the CDR3, the DNA is TGTGCCAGTAGGCTCTGGGGGGGAGGGGATGAGCAGTTCTTC. The encoded protein is CASRLWGGGDEQFF. V and J are TRBV19 and TRBJ2-1, with 7 bases lining up with TRBD2. J lost 8 bases, V lost 6 bases, and 10 bases had no gene match. CDR3 length equals 14 residues. Germline CDR1 reads LNHDA; CDR2 reads SQIVND (reference sequence).

This rearrangement joins TRBV2 to TRBJ2-1, with 8 bases matching TRBD2. With V trimmed by 2 bases and J by 8 bases, 8 bases remained unmatched. The CDR3 loop spans 15 amino acids. In germline, CDR1 is SNHLY, CDR2 FYNNEI. The CDR3, as DNA: TGTGCCAGCAGTGAATACAGCGGGAGTCTCTATGAGCAGTTCTTC. Its translation is CASSEYSGSLYEQFF.

The chain is built from TRBV2 and TRBJ2-1; 8 positions match TRBD2. The germline V gene has CDR1 SNHLY and CDR2 FYNNEI. Trimming at V came to 5 bases and at J to 7 bases, leaving 13 bases not matched to a gene. This CDR3 region has 16 residues. CDR3 protein: CASSTLAAGAGNEQFF. The CDR3 nucleotides are TGTGCCAGCAGTACGCTCGCAGCGGGAGCTGGGAATGAGCAGTTCTTC. Supplemented by reference TRBV2 and TRBJ2-1, the full variable domain reads EPEVTQTPSHQVTQMGQEVILRCVPISNHLYFYWYRQILGQKVEFLVSFYNNEISEKSEIFDDQFSVERPDGSNFTLKIRSTKLEDSAMYFCASSTLAAGAGNEQFFGPGTRLTVL.

The chain links TRBV29-1 to TRBJ1-1; D gene uncertain. From germline, CDR1 is SQVTM and CDR2 ANQGSEA. V lost 6 bases to trimming and J lost 1 base, with 9 bases between them. This CDR3 comprises 12 residues. CDR3 residues: CSVGNTNTEAFF. The CDR3 DNA follows: TGCAGCGTCGGGAACACGAACACTGAAGCTTTCTTT.

The V and J genes are TRBV11-2 and TRBJ1-2; D gene uncertain. Trimming shortened V by 5 bases and J by 11 bases, and 15 bases separated the two germline ends. The CDR3 is made up of 12 amino acids. In germline, CDR1 is SGHAT, CDR2 FQNNGV. CDR3 DNA: TGTGCCAGCAGCCCTAGCCCCGGGTTATACACCTTC. Its protein is CASSPSPGLYTF.

The genes are TRBV27 and TRBJ1-1; weak D call: TRBD1 (5 bases). The CDR3 totals 13 residues. The V gene lost 3 bases and the J gene lost 7 bases, with 12 bases spanning the gap. Germline CDR1 reads MNHEY; CDR2 reads SMNVEV (reference sequence). The CDR3 loop is CASSFFWGGEAFF. The CDR3 DNA follows: TGTGCCAGCAGTTTTTTCTGGGGGGGTGAAGCTTTCTTT.

This clone appeared once. The chain employs TRBV14 and TRBJ2-7; tentatively, D is TRBD1 (6 bases). This CDR3 is built from 15 residues. CDR1 and CDR2 (germline): SGHDN, FVKESK. V was clipped by 4 bases and J by 2 bases, with 15 bases between them. The DNA of the CDR3 is TGTGCCAGCAGCCGCCCACAGGCAGGGGCCTACGAGCAGTACTTC. Protein product: CASSRPQAGAYEQYF.

This clone came up once. The chain has TRBV5-5 and TRBJ1-1; TRBD1 is a possible D gene (6 bases). Trimming shortened V by 3 bases and J by 5 bases, and 17 bases separated the two germline ends. The V gene's germline CDR1 is SGHKS and CDR2 YYEKEE (reference sequence). There are 15 residues in the CDR3. The CDR3 sequence: CASSWEGGDGTEAFF. The CDR3 DNA reads as TGTGCCAGCAGCTGGGAGGGGGGCGATGGGACTGAAGCTTTCTTT.

The rearrangement uses TRBV27 and TRBJ1-2, with 10 bases identical to TRBD1. The V gene end was trimmed by 5 bases and the J gene end by 2 bases; junction bases not matched to a gene: 2. The CDR3 is 14 residues long. Germline V lookup: CDR1 MNHEY, CDR2 SMNVEV (reference sequence). The CDR3 DNA follows: TGTGCCAGCAGTCTGGGACAGGGGAACTATGGCTACACCTTC. Its protein is CASSLGQGNYGYTF.

V is TRBV28 and J is TRBJ1-2; TRBD1 aligns across 9 bases. The junction had 12 bases not matched to a gene; V was cut back by 6 bases and J by 4 bases. CDR3 length: 16 amino acids. Germline V lookup: CDR1 MDHEN, CDR2 SYDVKM. The CDR3, as DNA: TGTGCCAGCAGCAAGATTCCGGGACAGGGTCCCTATGGCTACACCTTC. Protein: CASSKIPGQGPYGYTF.

The genes are TRBV7-3 and TRBJ2-2; D not certain. This CDR3 comprises 13 residues. Germline V gene lookup returns CDR1 SGHTA and CDR2 FQGTGA. Between the trimmed V and J ends, which lost 7 bases and 4 bases, there was a span of 10 bases. The DNA of the CDR3 is TGTGCCAGCAAGGCCGGGTTCACCGGGGAGCTGTTTTTT. This codes for CASKAGFTGELFF. Full variable domain (outside the CDR3, taken from reference TRBV7-3 and TRBJ2-2): GAGVSQTPSNKVTEKGKYVELRCDPISGHTALYWYRQSLGQGPEFLIYFQGTGAADDSGLPNDRFFAVRPEGSVSTLKIQRTERGDSAVYLCASKAGFTGELFFGEGSRLTVL.

The chain has TRBV27 and TRBJ1-2; 10 nucleotides line up with TRBD1. V lost 7 bases to trimming and J lost 6 bases; unmatched junction nucleotides: 5. Looked up from germline, CDR1 is MNHEY and CDR2 is SMNVEV (reference sequence). The CDR3 runs to 13 residues. DNA for the CDR3: TGTGCCAGCAAGAAAGGACAGGGGGATGGCTACACCTTC. It codes for CASKKGQGDGYTF.

The chain has TRBV5-1 and TRBJ2-3; a possible D gene is TRBD2 (6 bases). The CDR3 spans 15 residues. The V gene lost 6 bases and the J gene lost 3 bases, with 17 bases spanning the gap. Germline V lookup: CDR1 SGHRS, CDR2 YFSETQ. CDR3 sequence: CASTGGSGHTDTQYF. The DNA for the CDR3 is TGCGCCAGCACTGGGGGGAGCGGGCATACAGATACGCAGTATTTT.

V and J are TRBV7-2 and TRBJ1-3, with 10 bases lining up with TRBD1. This CDR3 has 17 residues. The ends lost 7 bases at V and 2 bases at J; junction bases unmatched: 11. The germline V gene has CDR1 SGHTA and CDR2 FQGNSA. CDR3 protein: CASTPGQGLGAGNTIYF. CDR3 DNA: TGTGCCAGCACTCCGGGACAGGGGCTCGGGGCTGGAAACACCATATATTTT.

The chain couples TRBV29-1 to TRBJ2-1; TRBD2 aligns across 8 bases. J gave up 9 bases and V 4 bases, and 8 bases lay outside the gene matches. Germline CDR1 reads SQVTM; CDR2 reads ANQGSEA. The CDR3 is made up of 13 amino acids. CDR3 in DNA: TGCAGCGTTGGGTCCGGGAGGGCCAGTGAGCAGTTCTTC. It specifies CSVGSGRASEQFF.

The chain carries TRBV20-1 and TRBJ2-5; no definite D call. Germline-derived CDR1 and CDR2 are DFQATT and SNEGSKA (reference sequence). CDR3 length: 11 amino acids. V was trimmed by 1 base and J by 8 bases, leaving 8 bases between them. In DNA, the CDR3 is TGCAGTGCTAGAGTTGCGCGAACCCAGTACTTC. The encoded protein is CSARVARTQYF.

CDR3 region: CASSLGAGLGEQFF. The CDR3 region has the DNA TGCGCCAGCAGCTTGGGGGCGGGTCTCGGTGAGCAGTTCTTC. V usage is TRBV5-1 and J usage is TRBJ2-1, with D perhaps TRBD2 (5 bases). The V gene lost 0 bases and the J gene lost 9 bases, with 13 bases spanning the gap. The germline V gene has CDR1 SGHRS and CDR2 YFSETQ. The length of the CDR3 is 14 residues.

This clone has just one count. The rearrangement uses TRBV4-3 and TRBJ1-3, with D unclear. Per germline, CDR1 LGHNA and CDR2 YSLEER. V lost 0 bases and J lost 5, with 11 bases in between. This CDR3 contains 15 residues. CDR3 nucleotides: TGCGCCAGCAGCCAAGATGTGTCAGTCCGAAACACCATATATTTT. This codes for CASSQDVSVRNTIYF.

The chain has TRBV5-1 and TRBJ2-5; TRBD2 is a possible D gene (5 bases). CDR3 size: 12 residues. Trimming shortened V by 4 bases and J by 4 bases, and 8 bases separated the two germline ends. In germline, CDR1 is SGHRS, CDR2 YFSETQ. CDR3 sequence reads: CASSPEGETQYF. CDR3 sequence (DNA): TGCGCCAGCAGCCCTGAGGGAGAGACCCAGTACTTC.

This sequence joins TRBV7-8 and TRBJ2-4, with D unresolved. Germline V lookup: CDR1 SGHVS, CDR2 FQNEAQ. Deletions cut 7 bases from V and 0 bases from J, with 10 bases between. The CDR3 contains 14 residues. The DNA for the CDR3 is TGTGCCAGCACCGTAAGTATAGCCAAAAACATTCAGTACTTC. This translates into CASTVSIAKNIQYF. The full variable domain, its missing parts supplied by reference TRBV7-8 and TRBJ2-4, is GAGVSQSPRYKVAKRGQDVALRCDPISGHVSLFWYQQALGQGPEFLTYFQNEAQLDKSGLPSDRFFAERPEGSVSTLKIQRTQQEDSAVYLCASTVSIAKNIQYFGAGTRLSVL.

The chain uses TRBV28 and TRBJ2-3; D ambiguous. V was shortened by 5 bases and J by 6 bases, with 9 bases between the two germline ends. Germline-derived CDR1 and CDR2 are MDHEN and SYDVKM. This CDR3 region has 12 residues. CDR3 loop: CASSPEPDTQYF. The DNA of the CDR3 is TGTGCCAGCAGTCCGGAACCTGATACGCAGTATTTT.